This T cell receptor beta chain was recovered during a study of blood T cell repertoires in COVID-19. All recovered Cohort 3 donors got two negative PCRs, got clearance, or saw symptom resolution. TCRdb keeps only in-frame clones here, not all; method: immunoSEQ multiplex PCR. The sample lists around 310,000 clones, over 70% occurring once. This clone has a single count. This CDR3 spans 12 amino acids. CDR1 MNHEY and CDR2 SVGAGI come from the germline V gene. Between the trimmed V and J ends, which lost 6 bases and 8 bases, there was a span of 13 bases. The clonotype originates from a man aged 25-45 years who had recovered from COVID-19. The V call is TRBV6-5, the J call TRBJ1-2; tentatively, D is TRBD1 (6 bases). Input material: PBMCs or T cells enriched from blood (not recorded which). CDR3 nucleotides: TGTGCCAGCAGCCGAGCAGGGGAAGGCTACACCTTC. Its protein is CASSRAGEGYTF.